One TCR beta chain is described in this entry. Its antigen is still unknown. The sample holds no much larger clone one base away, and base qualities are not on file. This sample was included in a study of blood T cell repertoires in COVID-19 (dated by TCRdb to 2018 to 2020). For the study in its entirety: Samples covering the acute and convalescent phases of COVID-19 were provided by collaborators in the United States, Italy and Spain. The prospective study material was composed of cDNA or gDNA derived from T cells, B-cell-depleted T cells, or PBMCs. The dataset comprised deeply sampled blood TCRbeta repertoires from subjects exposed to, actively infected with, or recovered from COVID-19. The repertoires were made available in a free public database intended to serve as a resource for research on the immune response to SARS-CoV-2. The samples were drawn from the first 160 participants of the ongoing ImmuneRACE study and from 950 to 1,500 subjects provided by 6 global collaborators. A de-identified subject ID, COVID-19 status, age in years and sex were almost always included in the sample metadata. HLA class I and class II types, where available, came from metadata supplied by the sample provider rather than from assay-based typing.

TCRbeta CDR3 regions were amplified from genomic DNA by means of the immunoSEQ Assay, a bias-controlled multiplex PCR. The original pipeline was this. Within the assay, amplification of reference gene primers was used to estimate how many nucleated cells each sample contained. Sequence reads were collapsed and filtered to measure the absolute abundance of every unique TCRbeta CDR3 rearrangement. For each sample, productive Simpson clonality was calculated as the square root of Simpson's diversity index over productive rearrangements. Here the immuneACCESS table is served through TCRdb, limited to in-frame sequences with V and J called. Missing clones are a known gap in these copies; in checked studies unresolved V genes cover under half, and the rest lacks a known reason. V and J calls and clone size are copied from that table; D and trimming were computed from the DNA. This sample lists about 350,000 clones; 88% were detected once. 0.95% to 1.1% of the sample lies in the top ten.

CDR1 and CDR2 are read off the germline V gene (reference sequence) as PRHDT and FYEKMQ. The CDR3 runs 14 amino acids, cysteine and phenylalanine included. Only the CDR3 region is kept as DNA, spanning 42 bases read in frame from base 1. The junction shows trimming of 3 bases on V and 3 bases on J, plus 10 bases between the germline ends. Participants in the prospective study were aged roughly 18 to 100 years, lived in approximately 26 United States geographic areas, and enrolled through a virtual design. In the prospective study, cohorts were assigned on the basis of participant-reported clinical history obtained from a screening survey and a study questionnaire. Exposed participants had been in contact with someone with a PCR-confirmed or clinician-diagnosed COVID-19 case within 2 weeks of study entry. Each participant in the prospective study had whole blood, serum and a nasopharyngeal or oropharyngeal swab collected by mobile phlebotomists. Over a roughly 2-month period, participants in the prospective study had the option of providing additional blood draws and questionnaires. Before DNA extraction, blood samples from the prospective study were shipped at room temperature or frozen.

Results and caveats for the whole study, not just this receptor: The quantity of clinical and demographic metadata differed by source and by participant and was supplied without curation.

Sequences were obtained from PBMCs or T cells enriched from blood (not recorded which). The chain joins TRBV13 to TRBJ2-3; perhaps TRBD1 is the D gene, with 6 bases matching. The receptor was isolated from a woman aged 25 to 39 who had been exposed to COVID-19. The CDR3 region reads CASSFRGPTDTQYF. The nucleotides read TGTGCCAGCAGCTTCAGGGGCCCTACAGATACGCAGTATTTT.